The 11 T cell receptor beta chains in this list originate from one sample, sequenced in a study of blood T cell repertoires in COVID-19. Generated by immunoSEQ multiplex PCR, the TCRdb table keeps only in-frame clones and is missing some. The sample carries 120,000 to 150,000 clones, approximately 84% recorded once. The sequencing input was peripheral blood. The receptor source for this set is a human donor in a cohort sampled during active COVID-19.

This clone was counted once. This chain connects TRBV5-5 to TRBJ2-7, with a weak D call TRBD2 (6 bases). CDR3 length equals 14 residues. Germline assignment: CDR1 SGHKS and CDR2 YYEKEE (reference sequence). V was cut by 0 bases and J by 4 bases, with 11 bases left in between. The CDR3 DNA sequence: TGTGCCAGCAGCTTGGCGGGAGTTGGTTACGAGCAGTACTTC. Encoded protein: CASSLAGVGYEQYF. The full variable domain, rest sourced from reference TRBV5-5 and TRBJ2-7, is DAGVTQSPTHLIKTRGQQVTLRCSPISGHKSVSWYQQVLGQGPQFIFQYYEKEERGRGNFPDRFSARQFPNYSSELNVNALLLGDSALYLCASSLAGVGYEQYFGPGTRLTVT.

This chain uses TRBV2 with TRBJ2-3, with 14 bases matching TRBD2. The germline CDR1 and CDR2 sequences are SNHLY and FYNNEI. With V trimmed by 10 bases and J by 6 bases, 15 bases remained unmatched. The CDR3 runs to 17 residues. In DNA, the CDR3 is TGTGCCATACTGGGACTAGCGGGGGCCCGAAACTTGGATACGCAGTATTTT. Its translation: CAILGLAGARNLDTQYF.

CDR3 coding DNA: TGTGCCAGCAGCTTCCTTCCAGGGCACTCTGGAAACACCATATATTTT. It encodes CASSFLPGHSGNTIYF. This rearrangement joins TRBV7-2 to TRBJ1-3, with D possibly being TRBD1 (5 bases). Germline CDR1 SGHTA, CDR2 FQGNSA. The CDR3 runs to 16 residues. The germline V and J ends were trimmed by 3 bases and 0 bases, with 12 bases remaining between them.

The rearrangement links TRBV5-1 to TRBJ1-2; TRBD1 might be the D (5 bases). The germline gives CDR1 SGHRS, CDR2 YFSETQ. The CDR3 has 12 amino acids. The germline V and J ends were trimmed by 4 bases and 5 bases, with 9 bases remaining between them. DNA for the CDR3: TGCGCCAGCAGCGGGACTCAGTATGGCTACACCTTC. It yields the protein CASSGTQYGYTF.

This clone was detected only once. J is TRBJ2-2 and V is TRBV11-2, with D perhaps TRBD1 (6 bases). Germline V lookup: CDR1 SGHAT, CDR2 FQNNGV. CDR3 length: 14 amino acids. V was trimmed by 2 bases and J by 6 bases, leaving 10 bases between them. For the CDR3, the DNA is TGTGCCAGCAGCTTATCAGGGGATCCCGGGGAGCTGTTTTTT. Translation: CASSLSGDPGELFF.

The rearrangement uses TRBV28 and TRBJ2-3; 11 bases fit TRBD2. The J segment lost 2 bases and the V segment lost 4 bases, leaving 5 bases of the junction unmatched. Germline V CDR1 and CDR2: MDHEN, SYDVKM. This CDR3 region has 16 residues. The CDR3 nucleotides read TGTGCCAGCAGTTATCTAGCGGGGGGAATCACAGATACGCAGTATTTT. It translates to CASSYLAGGITDTQYF.

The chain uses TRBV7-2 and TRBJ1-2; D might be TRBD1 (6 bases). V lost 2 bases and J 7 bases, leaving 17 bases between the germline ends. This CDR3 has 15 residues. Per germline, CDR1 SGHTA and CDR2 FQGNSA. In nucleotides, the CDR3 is TGTGCCAGCAGCTTAAGGGGGAGAGCACTTTTTGGCTACACCTTC. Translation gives CASSLRGRALFGYTF.

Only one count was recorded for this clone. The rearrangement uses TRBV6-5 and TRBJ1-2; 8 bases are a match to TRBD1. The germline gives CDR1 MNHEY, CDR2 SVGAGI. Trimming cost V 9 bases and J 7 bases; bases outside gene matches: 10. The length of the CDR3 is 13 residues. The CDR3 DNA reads TGTGCCAGTTATGGACAGGGCCGCGGTGGCTACACCTTC. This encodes CASYGQGRGGYTF.

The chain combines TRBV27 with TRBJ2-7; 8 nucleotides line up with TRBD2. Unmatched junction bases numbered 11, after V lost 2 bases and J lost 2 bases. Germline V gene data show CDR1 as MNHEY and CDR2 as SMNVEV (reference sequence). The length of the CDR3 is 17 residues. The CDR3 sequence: CASSLRVAGTPTYEQYF. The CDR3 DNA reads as TGTGCCAGCAGTTTACGGGTAGCGGGGACACCTACCTACGAGCAGTACTTC.

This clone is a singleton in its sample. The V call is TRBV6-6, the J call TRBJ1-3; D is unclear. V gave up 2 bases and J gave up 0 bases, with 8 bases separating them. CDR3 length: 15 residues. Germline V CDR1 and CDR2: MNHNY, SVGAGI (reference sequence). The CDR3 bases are TGTGCCAGCAGTTACCTCGGAGGCTCTGGAAACACCATATATTTT. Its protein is CASSYLGGSGNTIYF.

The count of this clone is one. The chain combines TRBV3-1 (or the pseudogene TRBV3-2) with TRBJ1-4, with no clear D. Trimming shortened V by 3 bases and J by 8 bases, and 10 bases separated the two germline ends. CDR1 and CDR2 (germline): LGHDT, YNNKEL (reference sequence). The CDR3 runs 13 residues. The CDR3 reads CASSQSGVEKLFF. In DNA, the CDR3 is TGTGCCAGCAGCCAGAGCGGTGTCGAAAAACTGTTTTTT.